The clone carrying this T cell receptor (beta chain) is medium-sized. Its antigen is undetermined. The source of the sample is a study of naive and memory T cell subsets. Trimming shortened V by 3 bases and J by 0 bases, and 5 bases separated the two germline ends. The CDR3 spans 13 residues. Study-wide findings and caveats: In naive cells, over 95% of TCR sequences were seen only once.

Both TRBC1 and TRBC2 were covered by a beta constant-region primer of two equimolar oligonucleotides. Nested alpha and beta constant-region primers with the SP2 primer drove four PCR rounds on ligated cDNA. TCRdb re-called the UMI-ligation and nested PCR reads with MiXCR, one entry per CDR3 protein. The sample lists roughly 20,000 distinct CDR3 sequences, 8% to 13% occurring once. The clonotype comes from a human donor in good health. This chain links TRBV12-3 or TRBV12-4 with TRBJ2-5; D is unresolved. Sample: central memory CD8+ T cells from blood. The DNA of the CDR3 is TGTGCCAGCAGTTTCCGATACCAAGAGACCCAGTACTTC. Translation: CASSFRYQETQYF.